The 16 T cell receptor beta chains reported below all come from one sample, sequenced in a study of cytotoxic CD8 clonotypes in ibrutinib-treated CLL (dated by TCRdb to about 2021). Library construction relied on the immunoSEQ multiplex PCR assay. TCRdb carries this immuneACCESS record with in-frame sequences only. Its versions omit some clonotypes, under half of them owing to an unresolved V gene in the studies checked, with the rest unexplained. The sample table lists 150,000 or so clones, 84% of them with a count of one. Clones ranked in the top ten supply about 4.9% of the sample. The sample's time point label, in plain terms: approximately 25 months on ibrutinib. The sample here was PBMCs, taken after 24 months of ibrutinib treatment. The receptor set was obtained from a human donor with chronic lymphocytic leukemia.

The rearrangement uses TRBV18 and TRBJ2-5, with D possibly TRBD1 on 5 matching bases. This CDR3 is built from 14 residues. Trimming took 3 bases from V and 0 from J, leaving 8 bases between them. CDR1 is KGHSH, CDR2 LQKENI, per germline. The CDR3 sequence is CASSPTAYQETQYF. The CDR3 coding sequence is TGTGCCAGCTCACCGACAGCGTACCAAGAGACCCAGTACTTC.

This chain uses TRBV7-2 with TRBJ2-7, with 7 bases that match TRBD1. CDR1 and CDR2 (germline): SGHTA, FQGNSA. The CDR3 has 15 residues. With V trimmed by 0 bases and J by 0 bases, 2 bases remained unmatched. This CDR3 reads CASSLARDSSYEQYF. Written as DNA, the CDR3 is TGTGCCAGCAGCTTAGCCCGGGACAGCTCCTACGAGCAGTACTTC.

This clone was detected once. CDR3 loop: CASSQGGTYEQYF. The CDR3 nucleotides read TGCGCCAGCAGCCAAGGCGGAACCTACGAGCAGTACTTC. The chain carries TRBV4-1 and TRBJ2-7; no clear D. CDR3 length: 13 residues. Trimming stripped 1 base from V and 2 bases from J, with 6 bases between. CDR1 is MGHRA, CDR2 YSYEKL, per germline.

The genes are TRBV6-6 and TRBJ1-6; D gene ambiguous. Germline V gives CDR1 MNHNY, CDR2 SVGAGI (reference sequence). This CDR3 is built from 15 residues. Trimming pared 6 bases from V and 8 bases from J, leaving 17 bases between. In DNA form, the CDR3 reads TGTGCCAGCAGCTTGAGGTTCTCATCGTATTCACCCCTCCACTTT. As protein: CASSLRFSSYSPLHF.

This chain links TRBV7-9 with TRBJ2-5, with 13 nucleotides matching TRBD2. The CDR3 spans 15 residues. V was clipped by 5 bases and J by 5 bases; unmatched bases: 5. Per the germline V gene, CDR1 is SEHNR and CDR2 is FQNEAQ (reference sequence). CDR3 sequence: CASSGWTSGSETQYF. The CDR3 nucleotides are TGTGCCAGCAGCGGATGGACTAGCGGGAGTGAGACCCAGTACTTC.

This rearrangement joins TRBV27 to TRBJ2-3, with a possible D match to TRBD1 (6 bases). This CDR3 comprises 14 residues. Germline V gene lookup returns CDR1 MNHEY and CDR2 SMNVEV (reference sequence). V was shortened by 2 bases and J by 9 bases, with 15 bases between the two germline ends. CDR3 DNA sequence: TGTGCCAGCAGTTTAACTTGGGGGCGCGAAACGCAGTATTTT. The encoded protein is CASSLTWGRETQYF.

The CDR3 loop reads CASSGGPTGYNEQFF. The CDR3 DNA sequence: TGTGCCAGCAGTGGGGGACCTACGGGTTACAATGAGCAGTTCTTC. V is TRBV28 and J is TRBJ2-1, with D possibly called TRBD1 or TRBD2 (5 bases each). Germline V gene data show CDR1 as MDHEN and CDR2 as SYDVKM. This CDR3 has 15 amino acids. The V end was cut by 5 bases, the J end by 4 bases, with 15 bases between.

Only one count was recorded for this clone. CDR3 in DNA: TGTGCCAGCAGCTTGGGCAGCGACAGGTACAATTCACCCCTCCACTTT. Protein product: CASSLGSDRYNSPLHF. The chain links TRBV5-5 to TRBJ1-6, with D perhaps TRBD1 (6 bases). The V end lost 0 bases, the J end lost 7 bases, and 14 bases lay between the germline ends. This CDR3 has 16 amino acids. Looked up from germline, CDR1 is SGHKS and CDR2 is YYEKEE (reference sequence).

The CDR3: CASSLGPASGANVLTF. The DNA for the CDR3 is TGTGCCAGCAGCTTGGGACCGGCCTCTGGGGCCAACGTCCTGACTTTC. V and J are TRBV7-2 and TRBJ2-6; D might be TRBD1 or TRBD2, each matching 5 bases. Germline V gene data show CDR1 as SGHTA and CDR2 as FQGNSA. The CDR3 totals 16 residues. Trimming shortened V by 3 bases and J by 0 bases, and 9 bases separated the two germline ends.

CDR3 protein: CASSLVGGGVEQYF. The CDR3 DNA reads TGTGCCAGCAGCTTGGTCGGAGGCGGCGTCGAGCAGTACTTC. The chain employs TRBV11-2 and TRBJ2-7; D might be TRBD2 (5 bases). This CDR3 spans 14 amino acids. Germline-derived CDR1 and CDR2 are SGHAT and FQNNGV. V was cut by 3 bases and J by 6 bases, with 15 bases left in between.

This clone was counted once. The chain recombines TRBV30 with TRBJ1-5, with D unresolved. The V end lost 0 bases, the J end lost 1 base, and 10 bases lay between the germline ends. Germline values: CDR1 GTSNPN, CDR2 SVGIG (reference sequence). The CDR3 has 15 residues. The CDR3 nucleotides read TGTGCCTGGAGTGTGCCGCGGCCCAGCAATCAGCCCCAGCATTTT. Protein sequence: CAWSVPRPSNQPQHF.

The rearrangement links TRBV11-2 to TRBJ2-2, with 8 bases that match TRBD1. Germline CDR1 is SGHAT and CDR2 is FQNNGV. The J segment lost 4 bases and the V segment lost 1 base, leaving 5 bases of the junction unmatched. The CDR3 sequence is 16 residues long. The CDR3, as DNA: TGTGCCAGCAGCTTAGCGACAGGGGTTAGCACCGGGGAGCTGTTTTTT. It specifies CASSLATGVSTGELFF.

The V gene is TRBV9, the J gene TRBJ2-4; D not resolved. Germline values: CDR1 SGDLS, CDR2 YYNGEE. The CDR3 contains 10 residues. The V gene lost 7 bases and the J gene lost 5 bases, with 4 bases spanning the gap. CDR3 sequence: CASPENIQYF. The CDR3 DNA reads as TGTGCCAGCCCGGAAAACATTCAGTACTTC.

The CDR3 protein is CASTLQTLAAGNTIYF. CDR3 DNA sequence: TGTGCCAGCACCCTCCAAACCTTGGCAGCTGGAAACACCATATATTTT. The rearrangement joins TRBV6-6 to TRBJ1-3; D not resolved. Germline CDR1 MNHNY, CDR2 SVGAGI (reference sequence). The CDR3 has 16 amino acids. Trimming took 7 bases from V and 2 from J, leaving 18 bases between them.

CDR3 bases: TGTGCCAGCGGACAGCTTTCCTACGAGCAGTACTTC. This sequence encodes CASGQLSYEQYF. V usage is TRBV28 and J usage is TRBJ2-7; D may be TRBD1 (6 bases). V lost 8 bases, J lost 1 base, and 9 bases lay in between. The CDR3 runs 12 residues. In germline, CDR1 is MDHEN, CDR2 SYDVKM. Full variable domain (remainder filled in from reference TRBV28 and TRBJ2-7): DVKVTQSSRYLVKRTGEKVFLECVQDMDHENMFWYRQDPGLGLRLIYFSYDVKMKEKGDIPEGYSVSREKKERFSLILESASTNQTSMYLCASGQLSYEQYFGPGTRLTVT.

The gene calls are TRBV7-2 and TRBJ2-1; D might be TRBD1 (5 bases). The CDR3 contains 17 residues. CDR1 and CDR2 (germline): SGHTA, FQGNSA. V lost 2 bases and J lost 0, with 14 bases in between. CDR3 protein: CASSLSPGPSSYNEQFF. The DNA of the CDR3 is TGTGCCAGCAGCTTATCGCCAGGGCCGAGCTCCTACAATGAGCAGTTCTTC.